Listed here are 29 T cell receptor beta chains from one sample, sequenced in a study of cytomegalovirus exposure and HLA in healthy donors (dated by TCRdb to between 2016 and 2019). Libraries were prepared through the immunoSEQ multiplex PCR assay. The multiplex PCR relied on a mix of 60 forward primers for TCR Vbeta segments and 13 reverse primers for TCR Jbeta segments. TCRdb limited this immuneACCESS table to in-frame rearrangements with V and J called. A share of clones is missing; checked studies link under half to unresolved V genes, and the rest is unexplained. This sample lists approximately 110,000 clones; 70% to 80% were detected once. More than 1.5% of the sample is held by the ten biggest clonotypes. The sequenced sample was PBMCs. Every receptor here comes from a man in his forties or fifties in good health and CMV-seronegative.

Details on this clone: Other DNA sequences in this sample translate to the same CDR3. The V call is TRBV6-1, the J call TRBJ1-4, with D uncertain. The CDR3 loop spans 14 amino acids. Germline values: CDR1 MNHNS, CDR2 SASEGT. V was clipped by 2 bases and J by 7 bases, with 11 bases between them. The CDR3 DNA follows: TGTGCCAGCAGTGAACAGGCGTCCCTTGAAAAACTGTTTTTT. Its translation is CASSEQASLEKLFF.

V is TRBV19 and J is TRBJ1-5; possible D gene TRBD1, 6 bases. The length of the CDR3 is 14 residues. In germline, CDR1 is LNHDA, CDR2 SQIVND (reference sequence). The V and J ends lost 4 bases and 3 bases respectively, with 10 bases between them. For the CDR3, the DNA is TGTGCCAGTAGTAGGGAGGGACACAATCAGCCCCAGCATTTT. Protein: CASSREGHNQPQHF.

The rearrangement links TRBV6-6 to TRBJ1-3, with 9 bases aligning to TRBD1. With 6 bases clipped from V and 4 bases from J, the junction kept 7 bases outside the gene matches. The CDR3 contains 15 residues. Germline values: CDR1 MNHNY, CDR2 SVGAGI (reference sequence). CDR3 sequence reads: CASSPQGAQGNTIYF. The CDR3, as DNA: TGTGCCAGCAGCCCACAGGGGGCTCAAGGAAACACCATATATTTT.

V is TRBV11-2 and J is TRBJ1-2; D might be TRBD1 (6 bases). V was shortened by 1 base and J by 8 bases, with 11 bases between the two germline ends. The CDR3 has 13 residues. Germline-derived CDR1 and CDR2 are SGHAT and FQNNGV. The CDR3 reads CASSLGQASGYTF. CDR3 sequence (DNA): TGTGCCAGCAGCTTAGGACAGGCGAGCGGCTACACCTTC.

The chain is built from TRBV11-2 and TRBJ2-2; D might be TRBD1 (6 bases). Trimming removed 0 bases from V and 8 bases from J, with 16 bases in between. The germline CDR1 and CDR2 sequences are SGHAT and FQNNGV. The CDR3 contains 16 residues. CDR3 region: CASSLEAVRGWGELFF. The CDR3, as DNA: TGTGCCAGCAGCTTAGAGGCGGTCAGGGGCTGGGGGGAGCTGTTTTTT.

This chain joins TRBV9 and TRBJ2-1; TRBD2 might be the D (6 bases). The CDR3 extends over 13 amino acids. Germline CDR1 and CDR2: SGDLS and YYNGEE. Deletions cut 0 bases from V and 10 bases from J, with 11 bases between. The CDR3 bases are TGTGCCAGCAGCGTAGCTATCAGCGGGGAGCAGTTCTTC. This translates into CASSVAISGEQFF.

This chain joins TRBV6-5 and TRBJ1-2; TRBD1 matches at 10 bases. The junction had 7 bases not matched to a gene; V was cut back by 2 bases and J by 7 bases. The V gene's germline CDR1 is MNHEY and CDR2 SVGAGI. The length of the CDR3 is 15 residues. The CDR3 sequence is CASSYPNGQGVGYTF. CDR3 sequence (DNA): TGTGCCAGCAGTTACCCTAACGGACAGGGGGTTGGCTACACCTTC.

This clone was picked up one time. The chain is built from TRBV6-1 and TRBJ2-1; 8 nucleotides match TRBD1. The CDR3 runs 15 residues. J gave up 5 bases and V 2 bases, and 5 bases lay outside the gene matches. The germline CDR1 and CDR2 sequences are MNHNS and SASEGT. The CDR3 spells CASSERTGLHNEQFF. In nucleotides, the CDR3 is TGTGCCAGCAGTGAAAGGACAGGGCTTCACAATGAGCAGTTCTTC.

J is TRBJ2-3 and V is TRBV5-4, with 7 positions matching TRBD2. V lost 0 bases to trimming and J lost 3 bases; unmatched junction nucleotides: 4. Germline lookup yields CDR1 SGHNT and CDR2 YYREEE (reference sequence). The CDR3 extends over 15 amino acids. DNA for the CDR3: TGTGCCAGCAGCTTGGGGGGAGGGGCAACAGATACGCAGTATTTT. It codes for CASSLGGGATDTQYF.

This clone was counted between two and nine times. The chain joins TRBV14 to TRBJ2-2; TRBD1 agrees at 9 bases. This CDR3 has 13 residues. Germline trimming cut 5 bases from V and 9 bases from J; bases unmatched to any gene: 4. Germline V gene data show CDR1 as SGHDN and CDR2 as FVKESK. DNA for the CDR3: TGTGCCAGCAGCGCATACAGGGGGCGGGAGCTGTTTTTT. Protein: CASSAYRGRELFF.

In nucleotides, the CDR3 is TGTGCCAGCAGCCCGCCGGGGGGGGCTGGGGCCAACGTCCTGACTTTC. Translation gives CASSPPGGAGANVLTF. This chain uses TRBV5-6 with TRBJ2-6, with 8 bases fitting TRBD2. The CDR3 runs 16 residues. Looked up from germline, CDR1 is SGHDT and CDR2 is YYEEEE. With V trimmed by 4 bases and J by 2 bases, 5 bases remained unmatched. Variable domain in full (rest from reference TRBV5-6 and TRBJ2-6): DAGVTQSPTHLIKTRGQQVTLRCSPKSGHDTVSWYQQALGQGPQFIFQYYEEEERQRGNFPDRFSGHQFPNYSSELNVNALLLGDSALYLCASSPPGGAGANVLTFGAGSRLTVL.

The J gene is TRBJ2-2, the V gene TRBV5-8; 7 positions agree with TRBD2. Per germline, CDR1 SGHTS and CDR2 YDEGEE. Trimming at V came to 1 base and at J to 7 bases, leaving 7 bases not matched to a gene. The CDR3 totals 15 residues. The CDR3 sequence: CASSLTRSGVGELFF. In DNA form, the CDR3 reads TGTGCCAGCAGCTTGACCCGGAGCGGGGTCGGGGAGCTGTTTTTT. The whole variable domain, remainder taken from reference TRBV5-8 and TRBJ2-2, is EAGVTQSPTHLIKTRGQQATLRCSPISGHTSVYWYQQALGLGLQFLLWYDEGEERNRGNFPPRFSGRQFPNYSSELNVNALELEDSALYLCASSLTRSGVGELFFGEGSRLTVL.

V usage is TRBV11-2 and J usage is TRBJ1-1; D is unclear. Germline V gene sequence: CDR1 SGHAT, CDR2 FQNNGV. The CDR3 length is 13 residues. Trimming took off 6 bases at V and 4 bases at J, with 12 bases between the two ends. CDR3 in DNA: TGTGCCAGCAGGGTGTATTCGAGCACTGAAGCTTTCTTT. This gives the protein CASRVYSSTEAFF.

The J gene is TRBJ1-2, the V gene TRBV6-5, with a weak D call TRBD1 (6 bases). Germline loops: CDR1 MNHEY, CDR2 SVGAGI. This CDR3 has 16 residues. Deletions cut 2 bases from V and 3 bases from J, with 16 bases between. DNA of the CDR3: TGTGCCAGCAGTTACGTACCCAGGGGAAGGGACTATGGCTACACCTTC. This gives the protein CASSYVPRGRDYGYTF.

The chain recombines TRBV9 with TRBJ1-1; possibly TRBD1 for D (6 bases). This CDR3 contains 14 residues. Trimming cost V 4 bases and J 3 bases, with 13 bases left between them. Germline CDR1 is SGDLS and CDR2 is YYNGEE. The CDR3 region is CASSFSPGDTEAFF. As DNA, the CDR3 is TGTGCCAGCAGCTTTAGTCCAGGGGACACTGAAGCTTTCTTT.

J is TRBJ2-3 and V is TRBV11-3; no firm D call. Germline V lookup: CDR1 SGHNT, CDR2 YENEEA. V lost 4 bases to trimming and J lost 5 bases, with 4 bases between them. The CDR3 is made up of 11 amino acids. This CDR3 is CASSSGDTQYF. CDR3 nucleotides: TGTGCCAGCAGCTCGGGAGATACGCAGTATTTT.

The CDR3 is CASSVETGGLTEAFF. The CDR3 nucleotides read TGTGCCAGCAGCGTAGAGACAGGGGGCCTCACTGAAGCTTTCTTT. The rearrangement links TRBV9 to TRBJ1-1; 10 positions match TRBD1. Germline trimming cut 0 bases from V and 4 bases from J; bases unmatched to any gene: 3. The CDR3 extends over 15 amino acids. Germline V gene lookup returns CDR1 SGDLS and CDR2 YYNGEE.

This clone was picked up a small number of times. The rearrangement links TRBV4-1 to TRBJ1-4; 9 positions match TRBD1. The germline V gene has CDR1 MGHRA and CDR2 YSYEKL. V shed 1 base and J 7 bases; nucleotides not matched to a gene: 10. The CDR3 has 17 amino acids. As DNA, the CDR3 is TGCGCCAGCAGCCAAGGGGTTGGCGGGACAGGGCTTGAAAAACTGTTTTTT. Encoded protein: CASSQGVGGTGLEKLFF.

This chain links TRBV2 with TRBJ2-1; TRBD1 aligns across 7 bases. In germline, CDR1 is SNHLY, CDR2 FYNNEI. The CDR3 is 13 amino acids. V was pared by 7 bases and J by 7 bases, with 7 bases of the junction left unmatched. CDR3 sequence reads: CASTRGQFNEQFF. DNA for the CDR3: TGTGCCAGCACTAGGGGACAGTTTAATGAGCAGTTCTTC.

This chain connects TRBV2 to TRBJ2-5; no clear D gene. The J call may be wrong; the DNA end is better matched by TRBJ2-7. Germline V gene sequence: CDR1 SNHLY, CDR2 FYNNEI. This CDR3 has 15 amino acids. CDR3 bases: TGTGCCAGCAGTGAATTGGCACGATTTGACTACGAGCAGTACTTC. It encodes CASSELARFDYEQYF.

The sample holds one count of this clone. This rearrangement joins TRBV11-2 to TRBJ2-7; 12 bases line up with TRBD2. This CDR3 spans 16 amino acids. The germline gives CDR1 SGHAT, CDR2 FQNNGV. J was trimmed by 2 bases and V by 4 bases; bases with no gene match: 6. Here the CDR3 DNA reads TGTGCCAGCAGCTACCTAGCGGGGGGGGGCCCCTACGAGCAGTACTTC. This encodes CASSYLAGGGPYEQYF.

The chain couples TRBV5-1 to TRBJ1-4; 7 bases align to TRBD1. V lost 4 bases and J lost 5; bases outside the gene matches: 5. This CDR3 contains 14 residues. From germline, CDR1 is SGHRS and CDR2 YFSETQ. The CDR3 DNA is TGCGCCAGCAGCACGGACAGGAACAATGAAAAACTGTTTTTT. Translating gives CASSTDRNNEKLFF.

V is TRBV23-1 and J is TRBJ1-1; TRBD1 matches at 9 bases. TRBV23-1 is an open reading frame, and its role is uncertain. There are 14 residues in the CDR3. V trimming: 8 bases; J trimming: 1 base; junction bases outside the gene matches: 5. CDR3: CASERQGGNTEAFF. The CDR3 nucleotides are TGCGCCAGCGAGCGACAGGGGGGGAACACTGAAGCTTTCTTT.

This clone was counted between two and nine times. The gene calls are TRBV6-5 and TRBJ2-7; D not resolved. Germline values: CDR1 MNHEY, CDR2 SVGAGI. The ends were cut back, 0 bases at V and 12 bases at J, with 15 bases in the middle. CDR3 length: 13 residues. The CDR3 loop reads CASSYSGSRKWYV. The DNA for the CDR3 is TGTGCCAGCAGTTACTCGGGCAGTAGGAAGTGGTACGTC.

CDR3 sequence (DNA): TGTGCCAGCAGCTTAAGGACTGACTATGGCTACACCTTC. Its protein product is CASSLRTDYGYTF. V gene TRBV5-5 combines with J gene TRBJ1-2; D remains unclear. V was pared by 2 bases and J by 3 bases, with 8 bases between. Germline V gives CDR1 SGHKS, CDR2 YYEKEE (reference sequence). The CDR3 loop spans 13 amino acids.

As concerns this clone: This sample also contains other DNA sequences that code for the same CDR3. In nucleotides, the CDR3 is TGTGCCAGCTCACCGAGGCGGGACACTGAAGCTTTCTTT. Amino acids: CASSPRRDTEAFF. The chain employs TRBV18 and TRBJ1-1; D gene ambiguous. Germline assignment: CDR1 KGHSH and CDR2 LQKENI. Trimming took 3 bases from V and 3 from J, leaving 8 bases between them. The CDR3 has 13 amino acids.

This clone was seen a single time. This sequence joins TRBV9 and TRBJ2-3, with a possible D match to TRBD2 (5 bases). The CDR3 length is 16 residues. Germline assignment: CDR1 SGDLS and CDR2 YYNGEE. V lost 8 bases and J 2 bases, leaving 21 bases between the germline ends. The CDR3 here is CASSFGQDSFTDTQYF. Here the CDR3 DNA reads TGTGCCAGTTCTTTCGGGCAGGACTCTTTCACAGATACGCAGTATTTT.

The chain combines TRBV9 with TRBJ1-1, with TRBD1 identical over 9 bases. V lost 0 bases and J lost 0; bases outside the gene matches: 6. CDR3 size: 17 residues. Germline V gene data show CDR1 as SGDLS and CDR2 as YYNGEE. In DNA, the CDR3 is TGTGCCAGCAGCGTAGAAGGAGGGACAGGGATGAACACTGAAGCTTTCTTT. Translating gives CASSVEGGTGMNTEAFF.

The chain is built from TRBV4-1 and TRBJ1-5; possibly TRBD1 for D (5 bases). Trimming took off 4 bases at V and 2 bases at J, with 12 bases between the two ends. The CDR3 covers 15 residues. The germline V gene encodes CDR1 MGHRA and CDR2 YSYEKL. The CDR3 is CASSPPGVGNQPQHF. In DNA, the CDR3 is TGCGCCAGCAGCCCCCCGGGGGTCGGCAATCAGCCCCAGCATTTT.